A single sample is the source of the 7 T cell receptor beta chains below, sequenced in a study of cytomegalovirus exposure and HLA in healthy donors. Sequencing was performed with immunoSEQ multiplex PCR; in TCRdb, only in-frame clones are kept and a portion is missing. This sample has roughly 45,000 clones, with 94% found just once. The sequencing sample was made of PBMCs. All receptors derive from a woman between 18 and 30 years old in good health and CMV-seropositive.

The chain links TRBV6-5 to TRBJ2-4; 7 bases are shared with TRBD1. There are 14 residues in the CDR3. Per germline, CDR1 MNHEY and CDR2 SVGAGI. The ends lost 6 bases at V and 5 bases at J; junction bases unmatched: 7. The CDR3 DNA sequence: TGTGCCAGCAGGCCATGGCAGGGGGAAAACATTCAGTACTTC. Its protein product is CASRPWQGENIQYF.

This rearrangement joins TRBV10-3 to TRBJ1-1, with 7 bases identical to TRBD1. After removal of 7 bases from V and 4 bases from J, the junction contained 6 bases not matched to a gene. The germline CDR1 and CDR2 sequences are ENHRY and SYGVKD. The CDR3 is 13 amino acids. CDR3 amino acids: CAITPGTATEAFF. CDR3 nucleotides: TGTGCCATCACCCCCGGGACAGCCACTGAAGCTTTCTTT.

The chain links TRBV5-8 to TRBJ2-3, with D maybe TRBD2 (5 bases). The CDR3 is 13 amino acids. Trimming stripped 4 bases from V and 1 base from J, with 7 bases between. The germline gives CDR1 SGHTS, CDR2 YDEGEE. CDR3 sequence reads: CASSISGTDTQYF. The CDR3 DNA follows: TGTGCCAGCAGCATTAGCGGCACAGATACGCAGTATTTT.

The chain links TRBV10-3 to TRBJ2-2, with D possibly TRBD1 on 6 matching bases. The CDR3 extends over 13 amino acids. The V gene's germline CDR1 is ENHRY and CDR2 SYGVKD. Trimming pared 6 bases from V and 7 bases from J, leaving 12 bases between. Written as DNA, the CDR3 is TGTGCCATCAGGGACAGATTAGGCGGGGAGCTGTTTTTT. This codes for CAIRDRLGGELFF.

The V call is TRBV2, the J call TRBJ2-5; TRBD1 matches 8 bases. This CDR3 contains 13 residues. Germline V gene data show CDR1 as SNHLY and CDR2 as FYNNEI. V shed 6 bases, J shed 3 bases, and the junction held 3 bases outside the gene matches. The CDR3 region is CASRKDREETQYF. CDR3 sequence (DNA): TGTGCCAGCAGGAAGGACAGGGAAGAGACCCAGTACTTC.

The V and J genes are TRBV6-6 and TRBJ1-4; 11 bases agree with TRBD1. J was trimmed by 7 bases and V by 7 bases; bases with no gene match: 11. Germline CDR1 reads MNHNY; CDR2 reads SVGAGI (reference sequence). The CDR3 sequence is 16 residues long. The CDR3 DNA sequence: TGTGCCAGCACCAAGGGGGACAGGGGGATGGGTGAAAAACTGTTTTTT. This codes for CASTKGDRGMGEKLFF.

The chain has TRBV29-1 and TRBJ1-1; no clear D gene. Between the trimmed V and J ends, which lost 0 bases and 5 bases, there was a span of 4 bases. CDR1 is SQVTM, CDR2 ANQGSEA, per germline. This CDR3 region has 11 residues. Here the CDR3 DNA reads TGCAGCGTTGAAGATCGGACTGAAGCTTTCTTT. It specifies CSVEDRTEAFF.